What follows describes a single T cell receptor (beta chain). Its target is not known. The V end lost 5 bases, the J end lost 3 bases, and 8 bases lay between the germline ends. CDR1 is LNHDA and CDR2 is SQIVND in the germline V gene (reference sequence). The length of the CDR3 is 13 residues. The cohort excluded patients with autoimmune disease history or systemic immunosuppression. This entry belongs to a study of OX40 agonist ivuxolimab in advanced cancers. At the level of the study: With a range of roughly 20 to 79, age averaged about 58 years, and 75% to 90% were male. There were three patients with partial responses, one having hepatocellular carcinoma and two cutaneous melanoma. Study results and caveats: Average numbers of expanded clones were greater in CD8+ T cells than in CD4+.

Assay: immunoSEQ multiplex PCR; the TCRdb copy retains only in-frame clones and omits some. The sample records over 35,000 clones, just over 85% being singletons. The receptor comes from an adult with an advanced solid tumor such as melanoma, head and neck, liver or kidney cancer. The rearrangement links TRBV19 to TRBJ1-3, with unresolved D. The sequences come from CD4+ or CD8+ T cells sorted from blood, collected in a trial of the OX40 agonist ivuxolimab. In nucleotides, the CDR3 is TGTGCCAGTAGTGCCGGGATTGGAAACACCATATATTTT. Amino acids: CASSAGIGNTIYF.